This entry is about one TCR beta chain. Next came a second PCR, run for roughly 6 to 11 cycles, which used a sample-barcoded 5' primer along with a J-beta primer mix. Each CDR3 protein gets one entry after TCRdb re-called the 5' RACE reads with MiXCR. The table includes 800,000 to 1,300,000 distinct CDR3 sequences, almost 25% detected once. The data stem from a study of blood T cells in healthy people across ages. CDR1 is SNHLY and CDR2 is FYNNEI in the germline V gene. The CDR3 has 14 amino acids. V was pared by 4 bases and J by 4 bases, with 6 bases of the junction left unmatched. This same sample was also taken into another study, of T cells of mothers and their children.

Input material: blood. This TCR derives from a girl aged 2 to 10 in good health. This chain links TRBV2 with TRBJ1-2; 7 positions match TRBD1. The CDR3 nucleotides read TGTGCCAGCAGTGGTGGGGGGACAGTCTATGGCTACACCTTC. It translates to CASSGGGTVYGYTF.